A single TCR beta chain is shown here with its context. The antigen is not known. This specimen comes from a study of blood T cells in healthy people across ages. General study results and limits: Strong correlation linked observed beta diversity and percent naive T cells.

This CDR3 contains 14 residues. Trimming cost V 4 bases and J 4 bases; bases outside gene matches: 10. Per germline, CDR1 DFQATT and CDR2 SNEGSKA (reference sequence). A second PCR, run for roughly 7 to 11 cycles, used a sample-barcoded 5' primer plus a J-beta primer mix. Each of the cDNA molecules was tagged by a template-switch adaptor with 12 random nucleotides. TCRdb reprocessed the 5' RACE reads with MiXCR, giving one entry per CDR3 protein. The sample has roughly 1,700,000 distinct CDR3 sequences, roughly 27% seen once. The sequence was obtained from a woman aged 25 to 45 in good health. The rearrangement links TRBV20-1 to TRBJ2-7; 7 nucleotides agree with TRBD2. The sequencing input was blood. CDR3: CSAKRMRETYEQYF. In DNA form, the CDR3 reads TGCAGTGCTAAGAGAATGCGGGAGACGTACGAGCAGTACTTC.